The 4 T cell receptor beta chains below come from one sample, sequenced in a study of cytomegalovirus exposure and HLA in healthy donors. The PCR contained 60 Vbeta and 13 Jbeta primers. The table came from immunoSEQ multiplex PCR; TCRdb's copy has only in-frame clones and leaves some out. This table holds 130,000 or so clones, roughly 70% found once. Sample: PBMCs. These receptors came from a woman in her forties in good health and CMV-seropositive.

The CDR3 DNA sequence: TGTGCCAGCAGCGTAGCAGTTTTCTCCTACGAGCAGTACTTC. Protein: CASSVAVFSYEQYF. The rearrangement joins TRBV9 to TRBJ2-7; unclear D gene. V lost 0 bases to trimming and J lost 0 bases, with 7 bases between them. Germline V lookup: CDR1 SGDLS, CDR2 YYNGEE. CDR3 length: 14 amino acids. Using reference TRBV9 and TRBJ2-7 for the parts outside the CDR3, the full variable domain is DSGVTQTPKHLITATGQRVTLRCSPRSGDLSVYWYQQSLDQGLQFLIQYYNGEERAKGNILERFSAQQFPDLHSELNLSSLELGDSALYFCASSVAVFSYEQYFGPGTRLTVT.

The J gene is TRBJ1-1, the V gene TRBV6-6; TRBD1 matches 8 bases. This CDR3 region has 16 residues. CDR1 and CDR2 (germline): MNHNY, SVGAGI (reference sequence). Trimming at V came to 2 bases and at J to 8 bases, leaving 13 bases not matched to a gene. CDR3 amino acids: CASSYPGQGSLPEAFF. CDR3 sequence (DNA): TGTGCCAGCAGTTACCCCGGACAGGGCTCATTACCAGAAGCTTTCTTT.

CDR3 amino acids: CASSLYTGSNYGYTF. The CDR3 DNA follows: TGTGCCAGCAGTTTATATACAGGGTCCAACTATGGCTACACCTTC. The genes are TRBV6-5 and TRBJ1-2, with D possibly TRBD1 on 6 matching bases. V dropped 4 bases and J dropped 2 bases, with 14 bases sitting between them. CDR3 length: 15 amino acids. Per the germline V gene, CDR1 is MNHEY and CDR2 is SVGAGI.

The chain combines TRBV29-1 with TRBJ2-7; 11 bases fit TRBD2. V trimming: 5 bases; J trimming: 4 bases; junction bases outside the gene matches: 1. Germline V gene lookup returns CDR1 SQVTM and CDR2 ANQGSEA. The CDR3 has 12 amino acids. The CDR3 DNA reads as TGCAGCGTTACTAGCGGGGGATACGAGCAGTACTTC. It specifies CSVTSGGYEQYF.